Given below is one T cell receptor beta chain in context. This sample is drawn from a study of control samples from healthy donors and cancer patients. This CDR3 is 13 amino acids long. Trimming stripped 6 bases from V and 15 bases from J, with 21 bases between. CDR1 SNHLY and CDR2 FYNNEI come from the germline V gene. The data were produced by immunoSEQ multiplex PCR, yet TCRdb's version contains in-frame clones alone and is incomplete. The sample consists of around 84,000 clones, roughly 88% of them appearing once. J is TRBJ2-1 and V is TRBV2; D gene unclear. The source is a man in his sixties with head and neck cancer. Source material: PBMCs. The CDR3 DNA reads TGTGCCAGCAGGACGCTCCTAGATCAACTGGCGTTCTTC. Translating it yields CASRTLLDQLAFF.